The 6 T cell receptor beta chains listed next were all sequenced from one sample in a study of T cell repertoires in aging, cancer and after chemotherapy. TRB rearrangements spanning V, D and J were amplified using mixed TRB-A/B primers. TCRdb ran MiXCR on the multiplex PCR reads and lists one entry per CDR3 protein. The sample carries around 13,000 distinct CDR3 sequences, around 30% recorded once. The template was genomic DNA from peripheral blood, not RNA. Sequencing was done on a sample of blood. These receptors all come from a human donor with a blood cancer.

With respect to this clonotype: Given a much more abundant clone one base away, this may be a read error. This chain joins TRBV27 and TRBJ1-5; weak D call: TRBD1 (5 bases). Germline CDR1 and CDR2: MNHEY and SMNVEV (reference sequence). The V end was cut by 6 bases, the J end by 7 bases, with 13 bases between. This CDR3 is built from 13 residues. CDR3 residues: CASRGGTGQPQHF. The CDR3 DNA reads TGTGCCAGCAGGGGGGGGACGGGGCAGCCCCAGCATTTT.

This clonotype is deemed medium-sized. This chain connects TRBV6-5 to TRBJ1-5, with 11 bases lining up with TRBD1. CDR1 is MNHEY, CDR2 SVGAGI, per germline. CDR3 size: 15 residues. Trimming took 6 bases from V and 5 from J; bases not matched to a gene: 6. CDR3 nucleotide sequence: TGTGCCAGCAGACGGACAGGGGGCAGGGATCAGCCCCAGCATTTT. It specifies CASRRTGGRDQPQHF.

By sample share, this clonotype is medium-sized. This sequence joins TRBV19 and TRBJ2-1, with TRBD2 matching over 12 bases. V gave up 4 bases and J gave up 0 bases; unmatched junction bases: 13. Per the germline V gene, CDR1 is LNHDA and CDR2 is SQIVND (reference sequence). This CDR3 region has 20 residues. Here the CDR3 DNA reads TGTGCCAGTAGTACGGGACTAGCGGGCCAGAAACTGAGCTCCTACAATGAGCAGTTCTTC. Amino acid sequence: CASSTGLAGQKLSSYNEQFF. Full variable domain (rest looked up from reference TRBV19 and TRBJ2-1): DGGITQSPKYLFRKEGQNVTLSCEQNLNHDAMYWYRQDPGQGLRLIYYSQIVNDFQKGDIAEGYSVSREKKESFPLTVTSAQKNPTAFYLCASSTGLAGQKLSSYNEQFFGPGTRLTVL.

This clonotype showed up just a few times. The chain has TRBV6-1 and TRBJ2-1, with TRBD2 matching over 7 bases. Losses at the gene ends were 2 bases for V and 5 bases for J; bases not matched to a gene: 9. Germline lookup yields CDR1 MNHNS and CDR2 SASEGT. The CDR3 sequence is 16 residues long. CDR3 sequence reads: CASSESPGLPDNEQFF. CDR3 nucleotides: TGTGCCAGCAGTGAATCTCCGGGACTACCAGACAATGAGCAGTTCTTC.

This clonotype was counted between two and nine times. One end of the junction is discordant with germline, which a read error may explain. CDR3: CASSLGVSVQYNEQFF. The CDR3 DNA sequence: TGCGCCAGCAGCTTGGGGGTATCAGTACAGTACAATGAGCAGTTCTTC. V usage is TRBV5-3 and J usage is TRBJ2-1, with D perhaps matching TRBD1 or TRBD2 (5 bases each). Being an ORF, TRBV5-3 has a function that is uncertain. This CDR3 contains 16 residues.

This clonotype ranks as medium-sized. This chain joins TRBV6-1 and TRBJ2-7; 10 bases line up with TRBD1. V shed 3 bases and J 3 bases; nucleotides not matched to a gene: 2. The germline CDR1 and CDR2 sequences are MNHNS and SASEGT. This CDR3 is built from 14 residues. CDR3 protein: CASSEDRGNYEQYV. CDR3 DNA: TGTGCCAGCAGTGAGGACAGGGGGAACTACGAGCAGTACGTC.